A single sample gave rise to the 20 T cell receptor beta chains below, sequenced in a study of spatial heterogeneity in lung cancer. TCRdb used MiXCR to reprocess the 5' RACE reads, holding one entry per CDR3 protein. The sample holds some 30,000 distinct CDR3 sequences, less than 11% seen once. Time point noted: blood at routine non-recurrence follow-up after resection. Sequencing was performed on PBMCs, taken at follow-up. These receptors were taken from a female donor with early-stage non-small cell lung cancer.

This clonotype has only a few counts. The rearrangement uses TRBV29-1 and TRBJ2-5; TRBD1 agrees at 11 bases. Germline loops: CDR1 SQVTM, CDR2 ANQGSEA. The CDR3 has 14 amino acids. Trimming at V came to 4 bases and at J to 4 bases, leaving 5 bases not matched to a gene. The CDR3 DNA reads TGCAGCGTTGGCGCGGGGACAGGGGGAGAGACCCAGTACTTC. Encoded protein: CSVGAGTGGETQYF.

This clonotype was seen a few times. The genes are TRBV29-1 and TRBJ1-5; maybe TRBD1 (5 bases). Trimming stripped 4 bases from V and 0 bases from J, with 10 bases between. The germline V gene encodes CDR1 SQVTM and CDR2 ANQGSEA. CDR3 length: 14 amino acids. In DNA form, the CDR3 reads TGCAGCGTTGGGGGCCTGAATAGCAATCAGCCCCAGCATTTT. Its protein is CSVGGLNSNQPQHF.

The chain couples TRBV29-1 to TRBJ2-4; D is perhaps TRBD1 (5 bases). The CDR3 covers 16 residues. V was shortened by 0 bases and J by 0 bases, with 12 bases between the two germline ends. The germline gives CDR1 SQVTM, CDR2 ANQGSEA. The CDR3 is CSVEDPGIGAKNIQYF. CDR3 coding DNA: TGCAGCGTTGAAGATCCAGGGATTGGAGCCAAAAACATTCAGTACTTC. Using reference TRBV29-1 and TRBJ2-4 for the parts outside the CDR3, the full variable domain is SAVISQKPSRDICQRGTSLTIQCQVDSQVTMMFWYRQQPGQSLTLIATANQGSEATYESGFVIDKFPISRPNLTFSTLTVSNMSPEDSSIYLCSVEDPGIGAKNIQYFGAGTRLSVL.

In this sample, this clonotype turned up a few times. J is TRBJ2-4 and V is TRBV3-1, with a possible D match to TRBD2 (6 bases). The germline V and J ends were trimmed by 4 bases and 5 bases, with 18 bases remaining between them. This CDR3 region has 16 residues. Germline values: CDR1 LGHDT, CDR2 YNNKEL (reference sequence). CDR3 DNA: TGTGCCAGCAGCCGAAGGGCGGGACTGGGGGAAAACATTCAGTACTTC. Translated, it gives CASSRRAGLGENIQYF.

This clonotype was counted only a few times. The rearrangement joins TRBV25-1 to TRBJ1-2; TRBD1 aligns across 8 bases. The V gene end was trimmed by 4 bases and the J gene end by 4 bases; junction bases not matched to a gene: 11. Germline V lookup: CDR1 MGHDK, CDR2 SYGVNS. The CDR3 loop spans 16 amino acids. The CDR3, as DNA: TGTGCCAGCAGTGGAGACAGGGGTGCGCCGGGCTATGGCTACACCTTC. Amino acids: CASSGDRGAPGYGYTF.

The sample holds many counts of this clonotype. CDR3 amino acids: CASSLSSYNEQFF. CDR3 in DNA: TGTGCCAGCAGCTTGAGCTCCTACAATGAGCAGTTCTTC. J is TRBJ2-1 and V is TRBV7-6, with D unclear. Germline-derived CDR1 and CDR2 are SGHVS and FNYEAQ. Trimming removed 3 bases at V and 0 bases at J, with 3 bases between. This CDR3 contains 13 residues.

The chain links TRBV5-1 to TRBJ2-3, with 9 nucleotides matching TRBD2. Germline loops: CDR1 SGHRS, CDR2 YFSETQ. J was trimmed by 6 bases and V by 9 bases; bases with no gene match: 14. This CDR3 spans 15 amino acids. This CDR3 is CATIQGERGADTQYF. The CDR3 bases are TGCGCCACCATTCAGGGCGAGCGGGGGGCGGATACGCAGTATTTT.

This rearrangement joins TRBV20-1 to TRBJ2-5; 8 nucleotides align to TRBD1. The CDR3 contains 13 residues. Looked up from germline, CDR1 is DFQATT and CDR2 is SNEGSKA (reference sequence). V dropped 6 bases and J dropped 4; count of bases not matched to a gene: 7. The CDR3 is CSAPAGGLETQYF. CDR3 in DNA: TGCAGTGCCCCTGCAGGGGGCTTAGAGACCCAGTACTTC.

The sample holds many counts of this clonotype. The chain couples TRBV28 to TRBJ2-7, with no clear D. The CDR3 runs to 15 residues. In germline, CDR1 is MDHEN, CDR2 SYDVKM. The ends were cut back, 5 bases at V and 1 base at J, with 15 bases in the middle. The CDR3 reads CASSPRHRYSYEQYF. The DNA of the CDR3 is TGTGCCAGCAGTCCCCGACATAGGTATTCCTACGAGCAGTACTTC. Full variable domain (outside the CDR3, taken from reference TRBV28 and TRBJ2-7): DVKVTQSSRYLVKRTGEKVFLECVQDMDHENMFWYRQDPGLGLRLIYFSYDVKMKEKGDIPEGYSVSREKKERFSLILESASTNQTSMYLCASSPRHRYSYEQYFGPGTRLTVT.

The chain recombines TRBV7-9 with TRBJ2-7, with D tentatively TRBD2 (7 bases). V lost 3 bases to trimming and J lost 6 bases, with 15 bases between them. Germline CDR1 reads SEHNR; CDR2 reads FQNEAQ (reference sequence). CDR3 length equals 14 residues. DNA of the CDR3: TGTGCCAGCAGCTTCCTGGGGGGGGCTGGCGAGCAGTACTTC. This encodes CASSFLGGAGEQYF. The full variable domain, rest sourced from reference TRBV7-9 and TRBJ2-7, is DTGVSQNPRHKITKRGQNVTFRCDPISEHNRLYWYRQTLGQGPEFLTYFQNEAQLEKSRLLSDRFSAERPKGSFSTLEIQRTEQGDSAMYLCASSFLGGAGEQYFGPGTRLTVT.

This clonotype appeared many times. The chain carries TRBV29-1 and TRBJ1-1; 7 bases fit TRBD1. The CDR3 spans 13 residues. The V and J ends lost 7 bases and 0 bases, in that order; junction bases with no gene match: 5. Germline assignment: CDR1 SQVTM and CDR2 ANQGSEA. The CDR3: CSGGGQLNTEAFF. The CDR3 DNA reads TGCAGCGGGGGGGGACAGCTGAACACTGAAGCTTTCTTT.

By share, this clonotype ranks as medium-sized (0.01 to 0.1%). The chain couples TRBV12-3 or TRBV12-4 to TRBJ2-3; 12 positions agree with TRBD2. The CDR3 is 14 residues long. V trimming: 7 bases; J trimming: 4 bases; junction bases outside the gene matches: 3. For the CDR3, the DNA is TGTGCCAGCATGGGACTAGCGGGCGCAGATACGCAGTATTTT. Protein sequence: CASMGLAGADTQYF.

This clonotype has more than one count but fewer than ten. This chain joins TRBV12-3 or TRBV12-4 and TRBJ2-2; D is uncertain. The CDR3 runs to 12 residues. With 2 bases removed from V and 6 bases from J, the gap between germline ends came to 4 bases. CDR3 region: CASSLTAGELFF. In nucleotides, the CDR3 is TGTGCCAGCAGTTTAACTGCCGGGGAGCTGTTTTTT.

This clonotype came up many times. The chain couples TRBV28 to TRBJ2-1, with a possible D match to TRBD2 (7 bases). Germline CDR1 and CDR2: MDHEN and SYDVKM. The CDR3 has 15 residues. Trimming removed 6 bases from V and 3 bases from J, with 15 bases in between. The CDR3 bases are TGTGCCAGCAGGTCCGGGGGGACAAGCTACAATGAGCAGTTCTTC. Encoded protein: CASRSGGTSYNEQFF.

This clonotype was seen more than once but under ten times. CDR3 amino acids: CASSLGGTGRQETQYF. CDR3 nucleotide sequence: TGTGCCAGCAGCTTGGGAGGGACAGGGCGGCAAGAGACCCAGTACTTC. The rearrangement links TRBV5-8 to TRBJ2-5; TRBD1 agrees at 9 bases. The CDR3 runs to 16 residues. CDR1 and CDR2 (germline): SGHTS, YDEGEE. The junction had 5 bases not matched to a gene; V was cut back by 0 bases and J by 2 bases. Full variable domain (outside the CDR3, taken from reference TRBV5-8 and TRBJ2-5): EAGVTQSPTHLIKTRGQQATLRCSPISGHTSVYWYQQALGLGLQFLLWYDEGEERNRGNFPPRFSGRQFPNYSSELNVNALELEDSALYLCASSLGGTGRQETQYFGPGTRLLVL.

The V call is TRBV7-8, the J call TRBJ1-3; D gene uncertain. The CDR3 spans 17 residues. Germline V gives CDR1 SGHVS, CDR2 FQNEAQ. Trimming removed 1 base at V and 0 bases at J, with 13 bases between. CDR3 residues: CASSLGVGPYSGNTIYF. For the CDR3, the DNA is TGTGCCAGCAGCTTAGGGGTAGGACCCTACTCTGGAAACACCATATATTTT.

This clonotype was seen a few times. CDR3 sequence (DNA): TGTGCCAGCCGAGGGTTTAGCGGGGGTTACTCCTACGAGCAGTACTTC. As protein: CASRGFSGGYSYEQYF. The chain employs TRBV12-3 or TRBV12-4 and TRBJ2-7, with 9 bases aligning to TRBD2. V trimming: 8 bases; J trimming: 0 bases; junction bases outside the gene matches: 11. This CDR3 is 16 amino acids long.

This rearrangement joins TRBV29-1 to TRBJ2-2, with D maybe TRBD1 (5 bases). Per the germline V gene, CDR1 is SQVTM and CDR2 is ANQGSEA. The CDR3 totals 14 residues. V lost 6 bases and J lost 1, with 12 bases in between. In nucleotides, the CDR3 is TGCAGCGTGTCCGACAGACGGAACACCGGGGAGCTGTTTTTT. It is translated as CSVSDRRNTGELFF.

This clonotype was recorded many times. The chain employs TRBV29-1 and TRBJ2-5; D is uncertain. Deletions cut 6 bases from V and 4 bases from J, with 18 bases between. The CDR3 consists of 14 residues. Germline CDR1 SQVTM, CDR2 ANQGSEA. CDR3 DNA sequence: TGCAGCGTCCCCTCCCTGTTCGGCATAGAGACCCAGTACTTC. It yields the protein CSVPSLFGIETQYF.

V and J are TRBV7-9 and TRBJ1-6; tentative D call: TRBD1 (6 bases). V lost 5 bases to trimming and J lost 7 bases, with 15 bases between them. The CDR3 has 15 residues. Germline CDR1 SEHNR, CDR2 FQNEAQ (reference sequence). The CDR3 nucleotides read TGTGCCAGCAGCGCTCGGACAGCCATAAATTCACCCCTCCACTTT. It codes for CASSARTAINSPLHF.